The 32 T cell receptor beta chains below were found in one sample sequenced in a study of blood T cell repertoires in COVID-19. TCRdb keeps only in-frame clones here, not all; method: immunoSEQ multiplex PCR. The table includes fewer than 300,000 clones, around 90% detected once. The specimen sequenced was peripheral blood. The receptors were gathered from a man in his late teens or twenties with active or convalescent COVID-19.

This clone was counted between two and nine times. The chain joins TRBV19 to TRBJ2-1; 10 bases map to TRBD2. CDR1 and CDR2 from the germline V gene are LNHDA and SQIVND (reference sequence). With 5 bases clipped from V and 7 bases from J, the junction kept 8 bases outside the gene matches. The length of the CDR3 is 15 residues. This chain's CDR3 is CASSATSGAGNEQFF. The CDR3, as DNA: TGTGCCAGTAGTGCCACTAGCGGGGCCGGAAATGAGCAGTTCTTC.

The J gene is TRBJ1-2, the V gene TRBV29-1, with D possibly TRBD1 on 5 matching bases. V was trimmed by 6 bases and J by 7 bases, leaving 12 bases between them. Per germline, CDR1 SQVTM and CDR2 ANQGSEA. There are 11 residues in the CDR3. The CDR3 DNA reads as TGCAGCGTGCCGGTGGGGGGTGGCTACACCTTC. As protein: CSVPVGGGYTF.

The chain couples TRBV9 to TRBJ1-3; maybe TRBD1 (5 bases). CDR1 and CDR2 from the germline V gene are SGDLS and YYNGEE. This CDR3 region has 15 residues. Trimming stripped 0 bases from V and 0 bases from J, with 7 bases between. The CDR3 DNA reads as TGTGCCAGCAGCGTAGAGCAGGGCTCTGGAAACACCATATATTTT. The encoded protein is CASSVEQGSGNTIYF.

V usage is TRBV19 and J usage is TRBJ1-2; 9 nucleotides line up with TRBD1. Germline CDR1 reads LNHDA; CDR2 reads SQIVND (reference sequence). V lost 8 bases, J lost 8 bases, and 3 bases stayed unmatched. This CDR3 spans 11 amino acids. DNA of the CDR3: TGTGCCAGTCGGACAGGGGACGGCTACACCTTC. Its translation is CASRTGDGYTF.

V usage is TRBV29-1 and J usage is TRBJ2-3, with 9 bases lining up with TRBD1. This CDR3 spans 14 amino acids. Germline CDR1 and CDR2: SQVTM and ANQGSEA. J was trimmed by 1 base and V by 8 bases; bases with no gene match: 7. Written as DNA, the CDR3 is TGCAGCTCGAGTGGGACAGGGCGCACAGATACGCAGTATTTT. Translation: CSSSGTGRTDTQYF.

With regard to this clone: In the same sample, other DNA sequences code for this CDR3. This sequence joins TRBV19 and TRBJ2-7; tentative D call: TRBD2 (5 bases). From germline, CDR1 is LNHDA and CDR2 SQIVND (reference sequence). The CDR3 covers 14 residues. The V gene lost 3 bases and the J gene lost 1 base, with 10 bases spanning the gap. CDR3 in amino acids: CASSIGGLSYEQYF. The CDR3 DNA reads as TGTGCCAGTAGTATCGGCGGACTTTCCTACGAGCAGTACTTC.

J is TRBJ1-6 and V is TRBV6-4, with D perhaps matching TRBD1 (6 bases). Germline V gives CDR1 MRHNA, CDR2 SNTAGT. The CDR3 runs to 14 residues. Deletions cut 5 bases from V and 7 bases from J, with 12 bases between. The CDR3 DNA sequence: TGTGCCAGCAGTTGGACAGTCGACAATTCACCCCTCCACTTT. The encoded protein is CASSWTVDNSPLHF.

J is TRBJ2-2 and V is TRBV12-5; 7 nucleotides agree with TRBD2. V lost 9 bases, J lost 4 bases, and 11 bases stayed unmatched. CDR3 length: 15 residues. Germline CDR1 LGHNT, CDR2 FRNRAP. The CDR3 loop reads CASLLGGAPTGELFF. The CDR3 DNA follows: TGTGCTAGCCTGCTGGGAGGGGCCCCCACCGGGGAGCTGTTTTTT.

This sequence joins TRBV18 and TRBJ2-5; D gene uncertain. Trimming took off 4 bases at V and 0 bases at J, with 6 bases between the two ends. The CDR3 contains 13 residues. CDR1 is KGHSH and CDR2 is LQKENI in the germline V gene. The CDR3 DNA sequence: TGTGCCAGCTCACGAGGCAACCAAGAGACCCAGTACTTC. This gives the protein CASSRGNQETQYF. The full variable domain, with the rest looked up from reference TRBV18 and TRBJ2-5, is NAGVMQNPRHLVRRRGQEARLRCSPMKGHSHVYWYRQLPEEGLKFMVYLQKENIIDESGMPKERFSAEFPKEGPSILRIQQVVRGDSAAYFCASSRGNQETQYFGPGTRLLVL.

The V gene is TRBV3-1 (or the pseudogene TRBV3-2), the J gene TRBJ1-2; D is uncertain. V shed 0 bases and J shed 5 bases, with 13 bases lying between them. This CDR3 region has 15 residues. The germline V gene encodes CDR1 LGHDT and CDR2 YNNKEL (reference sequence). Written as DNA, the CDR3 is TGTGCCAGCAGCCAAGATTGGGCAGCAACTTATGGCTACACCTTC. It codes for CASSQDWAATYGYTF.

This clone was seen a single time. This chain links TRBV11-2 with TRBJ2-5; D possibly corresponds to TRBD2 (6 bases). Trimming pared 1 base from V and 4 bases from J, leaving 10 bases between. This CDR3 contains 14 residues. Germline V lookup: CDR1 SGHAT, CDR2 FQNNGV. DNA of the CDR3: TGTGCCAGCAGCTTAGGACTAGATCGAGAGACCCAGTACTTC. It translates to CASSLGLDRETQYF. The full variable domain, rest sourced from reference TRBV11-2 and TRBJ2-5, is EAGVAQSPRYKIIEKRQSVAFWCNPISGHATLYWYQQILGQGPKLLIQFQNNGVVDDSQLPKDRFSAERLKGVDSTLKIQPAKLEDSAVYLCASSLGLDRETQYFGPGTRLLVL.

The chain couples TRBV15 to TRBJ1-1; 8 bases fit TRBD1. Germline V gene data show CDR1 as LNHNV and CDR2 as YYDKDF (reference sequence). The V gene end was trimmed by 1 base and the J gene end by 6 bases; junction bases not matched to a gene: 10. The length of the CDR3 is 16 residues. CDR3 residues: CATSRGSRGLMAEAFF. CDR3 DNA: TGTGCCACCAGCAGAGGATCCAGGGGGCTTATGGCTGAAGCTTTCTTT. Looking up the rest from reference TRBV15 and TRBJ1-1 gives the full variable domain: DAMVIQNPRYQVTQFGKPVTLSCSQTLNHNVMYWYQQKSSQAPKLLFHYYDKDFNNEADTPDNFQSRRPNTSFCFLDIRSPGLGDTAMYLCATSRGSRGLMAEAFFGQGTRLTVV.

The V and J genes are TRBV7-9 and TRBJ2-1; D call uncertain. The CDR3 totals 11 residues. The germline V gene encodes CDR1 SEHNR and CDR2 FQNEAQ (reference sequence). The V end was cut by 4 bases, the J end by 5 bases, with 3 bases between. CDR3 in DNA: TGTGCCAGCAGCTACAACAATGAGCAGTTCTTC. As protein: CASSYNNEQFF.

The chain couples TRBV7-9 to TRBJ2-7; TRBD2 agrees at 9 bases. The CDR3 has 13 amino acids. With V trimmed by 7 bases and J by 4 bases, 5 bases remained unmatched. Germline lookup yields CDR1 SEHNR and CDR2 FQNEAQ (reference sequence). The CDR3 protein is CASTSGETYEQYF. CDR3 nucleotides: TGTGCCAGCACTAGCGGGGAAACTTACGAGCAGTACTTC.

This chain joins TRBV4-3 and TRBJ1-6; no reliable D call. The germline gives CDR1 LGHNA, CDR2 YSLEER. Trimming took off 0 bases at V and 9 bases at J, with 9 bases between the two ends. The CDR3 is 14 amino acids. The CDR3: CASSQDSSSSPLHF. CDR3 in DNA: TGCGCCAGCAGCCAAGACAGTTCTTCTTCACCCCTCCACTTT.

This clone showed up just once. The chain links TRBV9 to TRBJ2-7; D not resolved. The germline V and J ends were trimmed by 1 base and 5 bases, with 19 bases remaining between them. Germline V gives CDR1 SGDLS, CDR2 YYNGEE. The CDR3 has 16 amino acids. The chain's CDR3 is CASSVLNWVLRNEQYF. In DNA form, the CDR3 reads TGTGCCAGCAGCGTACTCAATTGGGTCTTGAGGAACGAGCAGTACTTC.

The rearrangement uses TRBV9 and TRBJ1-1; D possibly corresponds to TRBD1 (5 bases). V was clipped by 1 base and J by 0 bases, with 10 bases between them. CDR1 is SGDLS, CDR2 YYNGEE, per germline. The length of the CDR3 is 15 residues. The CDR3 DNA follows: TGTGCCAGCAGCGTATCAGGGTCTATGAACACTGAAGCTTTCTTT. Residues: CASSVSGSMNTEAFF.

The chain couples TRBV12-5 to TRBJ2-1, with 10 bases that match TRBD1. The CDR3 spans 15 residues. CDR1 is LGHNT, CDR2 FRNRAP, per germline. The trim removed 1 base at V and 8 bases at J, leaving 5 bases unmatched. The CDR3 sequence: CASGLGQGALDEQFF. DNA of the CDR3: TGTGCTAGTGGTTTGGGACAGGGGGCTTTGGATGAGCAGTTCTTC.

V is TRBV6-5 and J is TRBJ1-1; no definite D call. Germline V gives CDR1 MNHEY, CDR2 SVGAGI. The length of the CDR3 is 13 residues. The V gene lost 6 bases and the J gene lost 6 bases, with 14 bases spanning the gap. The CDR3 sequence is CASRDRGWPEAFF. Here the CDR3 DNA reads TGTGCCAGCAGGGACCGAGGGTGGCCTGAAGCTTTCTTT.

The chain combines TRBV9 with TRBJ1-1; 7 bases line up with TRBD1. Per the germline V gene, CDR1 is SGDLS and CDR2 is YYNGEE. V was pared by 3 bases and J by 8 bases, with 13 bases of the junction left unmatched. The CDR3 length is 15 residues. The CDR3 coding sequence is TGTGCCAGCAGCGCTCCCCATACAGGGGCGAGGGAAGCTTTCTTT. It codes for CASSAPHTGAREAFF.

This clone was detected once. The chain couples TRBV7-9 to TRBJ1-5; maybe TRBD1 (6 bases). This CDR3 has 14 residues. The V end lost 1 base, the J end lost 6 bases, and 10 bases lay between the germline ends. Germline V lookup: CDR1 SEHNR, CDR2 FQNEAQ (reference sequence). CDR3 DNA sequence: TGTGCCAGCAGCTTAGGACAGGTCGGTCAGCCCCAGCATTTT. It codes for CASSLGQVGQPQHF.

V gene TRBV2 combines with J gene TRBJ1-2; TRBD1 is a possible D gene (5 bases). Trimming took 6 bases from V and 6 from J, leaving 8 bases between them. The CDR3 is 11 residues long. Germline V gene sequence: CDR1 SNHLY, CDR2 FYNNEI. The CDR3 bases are TGTGCCAGCAGGACAGAGGATGGCTACACCTTC. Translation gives CASRTEDGYTF. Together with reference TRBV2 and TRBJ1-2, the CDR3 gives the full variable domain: EPEVTQTPSHQVTQMGQEVILRCVPISNHLYFYWYRQILGQKVEFLVSFYNNEISEKSEIFDDQFSVERPDGSNFTLKIRSTKLEDSAMYFCASRTEDGYTFGSGTRLTVV.

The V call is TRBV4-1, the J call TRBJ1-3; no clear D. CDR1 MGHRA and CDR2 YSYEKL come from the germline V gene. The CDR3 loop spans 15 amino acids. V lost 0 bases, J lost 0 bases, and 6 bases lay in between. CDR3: CASSQDPFSGNTIYF. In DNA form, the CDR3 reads TGCGCCAGCAGCCAAGATCCATTCTCTGGAAACACCATATATTTT.

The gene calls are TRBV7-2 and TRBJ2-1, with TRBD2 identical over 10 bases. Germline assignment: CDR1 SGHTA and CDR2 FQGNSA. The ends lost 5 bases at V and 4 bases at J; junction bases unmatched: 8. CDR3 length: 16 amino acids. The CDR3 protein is CASSTKASGGYNEQFF. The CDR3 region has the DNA TGTGCCAGCAGCACAAAAGCTAGCGGGGGTTACAATGAGCAGTTCTTC.

The CDR3, as DNA: TGCAGCGTCGGGTTCGGAACTGAAGCTTTCTTT. Translation gives CSVGFGTEAFF. This chain links TRBV29-1 with TRBJ1-1; D is uncertain. Germline V gene sequence: CDR1 SQVTM, CDR2 ANQGSEA. CDR3 size: 11 residues. V dropped 6 bases and J dropped 5 bases, with 10 bases sitting between them. Looking up the rest from reference TRBV29-1 and TRBJ1-1 gives the full variable domain: SAVISQKPSRDICQRGTSLTIQCQVDSQVTMMFWYRQQPGQSLTLIATANQGSEATYESGFVIDKFPISRPNLTFSTLTVSNMSPEDSSIYLCSVGFGTEAFFGQGTRLTVV.

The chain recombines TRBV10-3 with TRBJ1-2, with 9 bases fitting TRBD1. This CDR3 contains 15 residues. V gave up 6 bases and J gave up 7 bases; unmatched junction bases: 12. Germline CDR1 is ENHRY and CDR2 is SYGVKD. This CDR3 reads CAISHMGTGRIGYTF. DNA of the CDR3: TGTGCCATCAGCCATATGGGGACAGGGCGAATTGGCTACACCTTC.

The CDR3 coding sequence is TGTGCCAGCACCCCGGGCGACCTCGGGAGGGATACGCAGTATTTT. This gives the protein CASTPGDLGRDTQYF. The chain has TRBV11-2 and TRBJ2-3, with 7 bases lining up with TRBD2. Germline V lookup: CDR1 SGHAT, CDR2 FQNNGV. The CDR3 consists of 15 residues. J lost 6 bases, V lost 7 bases, and 13 bases had no gene match.

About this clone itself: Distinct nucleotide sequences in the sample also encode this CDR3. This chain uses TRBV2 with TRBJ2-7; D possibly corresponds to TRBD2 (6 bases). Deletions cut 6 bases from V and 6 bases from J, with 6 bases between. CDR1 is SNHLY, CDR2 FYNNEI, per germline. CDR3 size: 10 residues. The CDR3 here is CASRGGEQYF. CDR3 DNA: TGTGCCAGCAGGGGGGGCGAGCAGTACTTC.

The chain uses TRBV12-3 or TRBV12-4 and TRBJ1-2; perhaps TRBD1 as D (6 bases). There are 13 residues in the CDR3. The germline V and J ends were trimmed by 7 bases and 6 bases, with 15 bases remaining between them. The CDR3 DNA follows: TGTGCCAGCACCGTGGGGGGGGCACATGGCTACACCTTC. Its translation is CASTVGGAHGYTF.

CDR3 DNA: TGTGCCAGCTCTCTCGACCAGGGGGCTCTTGGCTACACCTTC. Amino acids: CASSLDQGALGYTF. V and J are TRBV18 and TRBJ1-2; 8 bases are shared with TRBD1. After removal of 6 bases from V and 7 bases from J, the junction contained 10 bases not matched to a gene. Germline V gives CDR1 KGHSH, CDR2 LQKENI. The CDR3 has 14 residues.

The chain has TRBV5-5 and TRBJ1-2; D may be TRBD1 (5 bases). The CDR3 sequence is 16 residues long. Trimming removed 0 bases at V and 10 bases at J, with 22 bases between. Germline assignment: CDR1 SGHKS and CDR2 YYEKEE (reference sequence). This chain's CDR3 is CASSLVSGASGPVYTF. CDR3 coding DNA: TGTGCCAGCAGCTTGGTTTCTGGGGCTAGTGGGCCTGTCTACACCTTC.

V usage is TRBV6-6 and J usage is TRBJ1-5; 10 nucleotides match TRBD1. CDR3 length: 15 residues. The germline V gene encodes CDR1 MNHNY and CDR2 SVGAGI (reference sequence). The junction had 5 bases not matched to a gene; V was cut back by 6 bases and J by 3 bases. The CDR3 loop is CASRKGQGLNQPQHF. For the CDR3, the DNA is TGTGCCAGCAGAAAGGGACAGGGGCTCAATCAGCCCCAGCATTTT.